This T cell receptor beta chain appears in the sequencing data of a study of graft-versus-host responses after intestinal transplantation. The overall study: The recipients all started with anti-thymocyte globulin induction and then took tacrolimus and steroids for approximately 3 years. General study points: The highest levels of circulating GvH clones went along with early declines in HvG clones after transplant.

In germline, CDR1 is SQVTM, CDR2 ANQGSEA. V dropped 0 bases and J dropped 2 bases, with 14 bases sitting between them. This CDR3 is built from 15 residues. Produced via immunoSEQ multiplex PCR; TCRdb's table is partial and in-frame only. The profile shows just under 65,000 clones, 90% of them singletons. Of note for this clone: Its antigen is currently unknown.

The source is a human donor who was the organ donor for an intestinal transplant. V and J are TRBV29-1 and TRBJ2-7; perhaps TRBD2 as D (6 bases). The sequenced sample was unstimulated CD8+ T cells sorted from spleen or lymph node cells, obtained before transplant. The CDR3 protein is CSVEETGGLTYEQYF. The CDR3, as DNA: TGCAGCGTTGAAGAAACAGGCGGACTAACCTACGAGCAGTACTTC.